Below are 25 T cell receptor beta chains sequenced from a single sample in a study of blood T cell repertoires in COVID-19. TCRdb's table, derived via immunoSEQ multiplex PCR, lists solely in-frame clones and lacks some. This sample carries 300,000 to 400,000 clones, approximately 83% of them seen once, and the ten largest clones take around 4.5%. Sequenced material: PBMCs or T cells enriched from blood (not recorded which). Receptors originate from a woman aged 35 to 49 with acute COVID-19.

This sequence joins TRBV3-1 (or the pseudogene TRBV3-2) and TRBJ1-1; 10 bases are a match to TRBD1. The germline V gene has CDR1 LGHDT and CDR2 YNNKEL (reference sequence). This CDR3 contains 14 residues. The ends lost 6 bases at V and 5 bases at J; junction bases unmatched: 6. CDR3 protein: CASRRGQGGTEAFF. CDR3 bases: TGTGCCAGCAGACGAGGACAGGGGGGAACTGAAGCTTTCTTT.

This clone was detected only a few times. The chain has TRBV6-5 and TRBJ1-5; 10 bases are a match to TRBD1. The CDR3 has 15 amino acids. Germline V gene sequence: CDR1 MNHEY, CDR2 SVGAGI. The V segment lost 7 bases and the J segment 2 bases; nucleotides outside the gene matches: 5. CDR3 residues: CASIGGTGGNQPQHF. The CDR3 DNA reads TGTGCCAGCATAGGGGGGACAGGGGGCAATCAGCCCCAGCATTTT.

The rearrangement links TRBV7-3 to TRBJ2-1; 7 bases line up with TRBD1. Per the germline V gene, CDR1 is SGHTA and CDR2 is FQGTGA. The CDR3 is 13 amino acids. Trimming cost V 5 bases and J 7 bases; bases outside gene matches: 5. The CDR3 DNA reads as TGTGCCAGCAGCCTGGGACAGAGGAATGAGCAGTTCTTC. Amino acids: CASSLGQRNEQFF.

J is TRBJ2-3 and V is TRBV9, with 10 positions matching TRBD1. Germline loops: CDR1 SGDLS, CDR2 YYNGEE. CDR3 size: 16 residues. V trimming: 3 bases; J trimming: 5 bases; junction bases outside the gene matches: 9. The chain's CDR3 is CASSELGQGDRDTQYF. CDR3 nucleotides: TGTGCCAGCAGCGAGCTCGGACAGGGGGATCGAGATACGCAGTATTTT.

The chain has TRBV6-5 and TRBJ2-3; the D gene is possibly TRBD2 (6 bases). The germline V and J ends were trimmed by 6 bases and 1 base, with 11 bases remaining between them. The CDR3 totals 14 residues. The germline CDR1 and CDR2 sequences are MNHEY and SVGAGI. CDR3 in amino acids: CASRGGVGTDTQYF. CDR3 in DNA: TGTGCCAGCAGGGGAGGCGTCGGCACAGATACGCAGTATTTT.

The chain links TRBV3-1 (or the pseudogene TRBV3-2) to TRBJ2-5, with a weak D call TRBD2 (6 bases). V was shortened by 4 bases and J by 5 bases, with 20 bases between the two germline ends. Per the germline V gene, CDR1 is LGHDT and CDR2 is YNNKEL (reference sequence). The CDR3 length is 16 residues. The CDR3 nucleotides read TGTGCCAGCAGCCGGGGGGAGCGCACCGCCAGGGAGACCCAGTACTTC. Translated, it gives CASSRGERTARETQYF.

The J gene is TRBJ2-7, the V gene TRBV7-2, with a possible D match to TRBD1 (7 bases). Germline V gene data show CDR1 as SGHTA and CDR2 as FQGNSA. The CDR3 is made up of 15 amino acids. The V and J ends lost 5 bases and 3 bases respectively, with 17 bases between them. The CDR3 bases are TGTGCCAGCAGCCCCCAGGGGGGACCCCTCTACGAGCAGTACTTC. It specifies CASSPQGGPLYEQYF.

The chain's CDR3 is CASSSSRDRAYNEQFF. The CDR3 nucleotides are TGTGCCAGCAGCAGTTCTCGGGACAGGGCTTACAATGAGCAGTTCTTC. The rearrangement links TRBV14 to TRBJ2-1; 9 bases line up with TRBD1. J lost 4 bases, V lost 5 bases, and 9 bases had no gene match. The CDR3 is 16 amino acids. Germline-derived CDR1 and CDR2 are SGHDN and FVKESK.

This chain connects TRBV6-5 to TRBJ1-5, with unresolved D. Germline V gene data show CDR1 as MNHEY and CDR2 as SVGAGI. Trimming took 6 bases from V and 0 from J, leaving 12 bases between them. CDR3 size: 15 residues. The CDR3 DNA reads TGTGCCAGCAGCCCGGGATTCCTTAGCAATCAGCCCCAGCATTTT. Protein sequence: CASSPGFLSNQPQHF.

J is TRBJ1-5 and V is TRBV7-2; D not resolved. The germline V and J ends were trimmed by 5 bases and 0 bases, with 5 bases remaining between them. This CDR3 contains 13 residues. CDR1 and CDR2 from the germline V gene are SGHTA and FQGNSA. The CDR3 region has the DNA TGTGCCAGCAGCCCAGGTAGCAATCAGCCCCAGCATTTT. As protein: CASSPGSNQPQHF.

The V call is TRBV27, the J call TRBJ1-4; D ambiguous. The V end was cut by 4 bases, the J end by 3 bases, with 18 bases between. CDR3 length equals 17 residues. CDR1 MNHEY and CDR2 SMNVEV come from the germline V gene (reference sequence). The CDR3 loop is CASSSTAPWWANEKLFF. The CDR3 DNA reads TGTGCCAGCAGTTCCACAGCCCCATGGTGGGCTAATGAAAAACTGTTTTTT. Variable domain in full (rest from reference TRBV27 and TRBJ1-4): EAQVTQNPRYLITVTGKKLTVTCSQNMNHEYMSWYRQDPGLGLRQIYYSMNVEVTDKGDVPEGYKVSRKEKRNFPLILESPSPNQTSLYFCASSSTAPWWANEKLFFGSGTQLSVL.

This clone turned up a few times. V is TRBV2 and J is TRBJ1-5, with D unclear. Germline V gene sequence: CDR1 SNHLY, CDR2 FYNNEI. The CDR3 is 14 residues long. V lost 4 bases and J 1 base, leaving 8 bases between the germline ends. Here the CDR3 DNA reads TGTGCCAGCAGTGGACAACTGAGCAATCAGCCCCAGCATTTT. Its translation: CASSGQLSNQPQHF.

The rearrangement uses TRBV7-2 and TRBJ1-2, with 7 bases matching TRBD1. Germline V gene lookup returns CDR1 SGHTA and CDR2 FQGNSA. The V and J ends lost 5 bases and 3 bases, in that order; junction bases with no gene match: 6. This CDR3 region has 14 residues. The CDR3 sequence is CASSPLQGHYGYTF. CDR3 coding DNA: TGTGCCAGCAGCCCACTACAGGGGCACTATGGCTACACCTTC. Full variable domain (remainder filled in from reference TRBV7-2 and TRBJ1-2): GAGVSQSPSNKVTEKGKDVELRCDPISGHTALYWYRQSLGQGLEFLIYFQGNSAPDKSGLPSDRFSAERTGGSVSTLTIQRTQQEDSAVYLCASSPLQGHYGYTFGSGTRLTVV.

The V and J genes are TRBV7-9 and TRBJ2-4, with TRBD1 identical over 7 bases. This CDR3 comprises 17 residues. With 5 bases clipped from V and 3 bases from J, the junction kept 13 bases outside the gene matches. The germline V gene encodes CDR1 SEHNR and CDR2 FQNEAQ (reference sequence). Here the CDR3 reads CASSDSGQDGGKNIQYF. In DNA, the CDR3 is TGTGCCAGCAGCGATTCCGGACAGGACGGTGGCAAAAACATTCAGTACTTC.

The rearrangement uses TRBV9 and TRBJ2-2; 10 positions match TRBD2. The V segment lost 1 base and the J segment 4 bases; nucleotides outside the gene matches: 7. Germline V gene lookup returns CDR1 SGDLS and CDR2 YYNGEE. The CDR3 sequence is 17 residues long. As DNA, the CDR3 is TGTGCCAGCAGCGTATTACCGGGACTAGCGAGCACCGGGGAGCTGTTTTTT. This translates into CASSVLPGLASTGELFF. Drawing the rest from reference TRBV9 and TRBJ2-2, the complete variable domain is DSGVTQTPKHLITATGQRVTLRCSPRSGDLSVYWYQQSLDQGLQFLIQYYNGEERAKGNILERFSAQQFPDLHSELNLSSLELGDSALYFCASSVLPGLASTGELFFGEGSRLTVL.

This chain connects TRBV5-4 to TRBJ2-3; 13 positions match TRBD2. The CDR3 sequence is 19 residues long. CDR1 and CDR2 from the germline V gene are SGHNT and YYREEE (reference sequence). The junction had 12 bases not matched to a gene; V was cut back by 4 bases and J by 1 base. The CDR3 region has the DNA TGTGCCAGCAGCCCAGGACTAGCGGGAGAGAGGAGGGGCACAGATACGCAGTATTTT. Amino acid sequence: CASSPGLAGERRGTDTQYF.

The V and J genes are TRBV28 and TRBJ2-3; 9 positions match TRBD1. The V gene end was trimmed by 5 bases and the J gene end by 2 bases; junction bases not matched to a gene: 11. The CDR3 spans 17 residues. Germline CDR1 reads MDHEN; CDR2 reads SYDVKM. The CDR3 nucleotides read TGTGCCAGCAGTCCCTGGACAGGGGCGAAAATCACAGATACGCAGTATTTT. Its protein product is CASSPWTGAKITDTQYF.

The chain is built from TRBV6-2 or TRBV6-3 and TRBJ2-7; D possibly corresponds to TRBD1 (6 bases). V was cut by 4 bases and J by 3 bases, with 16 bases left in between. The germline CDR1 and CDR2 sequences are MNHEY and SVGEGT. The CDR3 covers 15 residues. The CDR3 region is CASSFRQVSRYEQYF. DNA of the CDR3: TGTGCCAGCAGTTTCCGACAGGTCAGCCGCTACGAGCAGTACTTC.

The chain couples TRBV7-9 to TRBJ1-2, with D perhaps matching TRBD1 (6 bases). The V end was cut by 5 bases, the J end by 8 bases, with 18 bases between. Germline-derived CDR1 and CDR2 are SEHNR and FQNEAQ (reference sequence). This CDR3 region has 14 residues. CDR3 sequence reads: CASSPTGTLFGYTF. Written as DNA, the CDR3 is TGTGCCAGCAGCCCGACCGGGACACTGTTCGGCTACACCTTC.

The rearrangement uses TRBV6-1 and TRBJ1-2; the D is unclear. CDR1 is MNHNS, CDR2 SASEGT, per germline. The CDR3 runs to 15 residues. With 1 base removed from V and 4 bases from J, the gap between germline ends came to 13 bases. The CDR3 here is CASSEEEGGPYGYTF. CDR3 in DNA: TGTGCCAGCAGTGAAGAGGAGGGAGGCCCCTATGGCTACACCTTC.

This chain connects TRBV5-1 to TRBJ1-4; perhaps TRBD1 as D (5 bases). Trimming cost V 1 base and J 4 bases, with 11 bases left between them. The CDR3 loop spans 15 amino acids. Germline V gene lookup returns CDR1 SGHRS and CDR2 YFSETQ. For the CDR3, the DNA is TGCGCCAGCAGCTTGACGGGACTTAATAATGAAAAACTGTTTTTT. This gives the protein CASSLTGLNNEKLFF.

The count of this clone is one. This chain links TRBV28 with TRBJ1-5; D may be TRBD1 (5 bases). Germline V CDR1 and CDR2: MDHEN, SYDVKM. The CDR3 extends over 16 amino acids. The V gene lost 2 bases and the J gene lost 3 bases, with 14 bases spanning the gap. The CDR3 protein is CASSLMSTGINQPQHF. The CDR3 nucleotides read TGTGCCAGCAGTTTAATGTCCACAGGCATCAATCAGCCCCAGCATTTT. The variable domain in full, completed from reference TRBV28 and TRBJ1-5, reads DVKVTQSSRYLVKRTGEKVFLECVQDMDHENMFWYRQDPGLGLRLIYFSYDVKMKEKGDIPEGYSVSREKKERFSLILESASTNQTSMYLCASSLMSTGINQPQHFGDGTRLSIL.

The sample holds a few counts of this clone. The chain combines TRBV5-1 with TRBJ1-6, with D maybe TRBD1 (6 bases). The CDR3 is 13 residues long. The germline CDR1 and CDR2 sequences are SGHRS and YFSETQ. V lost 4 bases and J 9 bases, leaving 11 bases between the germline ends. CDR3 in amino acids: CASSPTQGSPLHF. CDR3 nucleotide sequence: TGCGCCAGCAGCCCTACACAGGGTTCACCCCTCCACTTT.

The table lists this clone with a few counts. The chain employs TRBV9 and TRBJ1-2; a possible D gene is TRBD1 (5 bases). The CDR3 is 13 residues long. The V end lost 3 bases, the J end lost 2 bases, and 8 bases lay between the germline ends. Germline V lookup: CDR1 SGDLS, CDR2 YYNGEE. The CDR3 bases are TGTGCCAGCAGCGGACGACAGAACTATGGCTACACCTTC. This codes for CASSGRQNYGYTF.

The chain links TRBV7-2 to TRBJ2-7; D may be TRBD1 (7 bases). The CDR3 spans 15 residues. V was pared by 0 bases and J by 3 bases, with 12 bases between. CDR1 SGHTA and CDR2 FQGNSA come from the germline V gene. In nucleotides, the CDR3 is TGTGCCAGCAGCTTAGCCGCGGGACAGATCTACGAGCAGTACTTC. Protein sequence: CASSLAAGQIYEQYF.